Given below is one T cell receptor beta chain in context. At one end the junction does not follow the germline gene, possibly because of a read error. MiXCR was run by TCRdb on the PCR reads, yielding one entry per CDR3 protein. The sample lists fewer than 18,000 distinct CDR3 sequences; roughly 55% were seen once. This sample was taken from a study of tumor-infiltrating lymphocytes in oesophageal squamous cell carcinoma. CDR1 is SGHRS, CDR2 YFSETQ, per germline. The CDR3 length is 16 residues. The receptor's source is a male donor with esophageal squamous cell carcinoma. Sequencing was carried out using esophageal tumor tissue. V gene TRBV5-1 combines with J gene TRBJ2-2, with a possible D match to TRBD2 (5 bases). CDR3 in amino acids: CANSFLPGMNTGELFF. The CDR3 nucleotides read TGCGCCAACAGCTTCCTCCCCGGGATGAACACCGGGGAGCTGTTTTTT.